This T cell receptor (beta chain) was found in a study of T cell repertoires in cytomegalovirus infection. For the study at large: The authors used CMV epitopes that were HLA-C-restricted (recently identified) and HLA-B-restricted (well studied). Public TCR beta signatures provided an indication of both CMV infection and a matching HLA type.

TCRdb independently ran MiXCR on the reads; one entry per CDR3 protein. The table shows fewer than 1,000,000 distinct CDR3 sequences, with 31% occurring only once. Findings of the study overall: Cumulative frequency of public TCR beta families picked out carriers of CMV plus the relevant HLA. HLA-C-restricted CMV-specific TCR beta clonotypes prevailed in the ex vivo response.

Note on this clonotype: Its specificity is unknown.

The CDR3 extends over 14 amino acids. Germline assignment: CDR1 SEHNR and CDR2 FQNEAQ (reference sequence). Trimming at V came to 5 bases and at J to 4 bases, leaving 8 bases not matched to a gene. The chain joins TRBV7-9 to TRBJ2-7; 7 nucleotides match TRBD1. The material was cultured CD8+ T cells from PBMCs, obtained from culture after CMV antigen stimulation. This receptor was taken from a human donor in good health (CMV status not recorded). Some clones in this sample may be carry-over from other donors' samples. CDR3 DNA sequence: TGTGCCAGCAGCCACGGGACAGCGTTTTACGAGCAGTACTTC. It yields the protein CASSHGTAFYEQYF.